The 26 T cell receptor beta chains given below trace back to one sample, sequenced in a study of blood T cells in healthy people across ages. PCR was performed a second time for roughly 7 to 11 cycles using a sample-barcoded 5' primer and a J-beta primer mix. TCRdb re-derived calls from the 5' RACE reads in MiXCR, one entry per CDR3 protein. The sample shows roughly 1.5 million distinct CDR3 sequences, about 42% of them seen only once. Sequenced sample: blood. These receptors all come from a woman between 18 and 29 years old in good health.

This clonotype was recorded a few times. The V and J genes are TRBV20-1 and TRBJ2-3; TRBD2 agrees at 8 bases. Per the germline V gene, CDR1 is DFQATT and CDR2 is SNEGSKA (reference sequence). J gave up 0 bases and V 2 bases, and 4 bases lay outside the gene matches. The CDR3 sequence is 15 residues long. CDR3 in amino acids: CSARLAGTSTDTQYF. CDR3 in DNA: TGCAGTGCTAGATTAGCGGGGACGAGCACAGATACGCAGTATTTT.

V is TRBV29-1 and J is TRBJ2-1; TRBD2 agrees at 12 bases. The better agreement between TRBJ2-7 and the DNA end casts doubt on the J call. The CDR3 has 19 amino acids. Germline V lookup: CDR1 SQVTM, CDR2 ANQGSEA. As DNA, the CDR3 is TGCAGCGTTGTTTTTTTCGGGACTAGCGGGCTAAACTCCTACAATGAGCAGTACTTC. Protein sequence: CSVVFFGTSGLNSYNEQYF.

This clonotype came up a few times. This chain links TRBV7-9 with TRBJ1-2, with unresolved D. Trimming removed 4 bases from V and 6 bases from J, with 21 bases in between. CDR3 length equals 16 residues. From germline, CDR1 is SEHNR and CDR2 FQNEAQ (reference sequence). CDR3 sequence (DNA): TGTGCCAGCAGCTCCGTTGGAATAGGGTATCGTGATGGCTACACCTTC. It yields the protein CASSSVGIGYRDGYTF.

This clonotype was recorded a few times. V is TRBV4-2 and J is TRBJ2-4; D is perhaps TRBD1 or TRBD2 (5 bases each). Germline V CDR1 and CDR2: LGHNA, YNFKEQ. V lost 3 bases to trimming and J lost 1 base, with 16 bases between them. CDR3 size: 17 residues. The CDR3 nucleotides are TGTGCCAGCAGCCATCAATCAGGGAGATCGGCCAAAAACATTCAGTACTTC. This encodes CASSHQSGRSAKNIQYF.

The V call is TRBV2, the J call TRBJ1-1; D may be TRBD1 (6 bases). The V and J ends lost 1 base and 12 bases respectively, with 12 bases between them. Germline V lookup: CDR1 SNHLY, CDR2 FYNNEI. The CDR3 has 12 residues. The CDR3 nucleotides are TGTGCCAGCAGTGAAGAGACAGGCCGAACTTTCTTT. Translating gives CASSEETGRTFF.

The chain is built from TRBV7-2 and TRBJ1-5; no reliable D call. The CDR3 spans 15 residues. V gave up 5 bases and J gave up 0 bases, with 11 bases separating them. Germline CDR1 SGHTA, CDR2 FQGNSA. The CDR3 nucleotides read TGTGCCAGCAGCCTAGGGAGGAGTAGCAATCAGCCCCAGCATTTT. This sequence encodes CASSLGRSSNQPQHF.

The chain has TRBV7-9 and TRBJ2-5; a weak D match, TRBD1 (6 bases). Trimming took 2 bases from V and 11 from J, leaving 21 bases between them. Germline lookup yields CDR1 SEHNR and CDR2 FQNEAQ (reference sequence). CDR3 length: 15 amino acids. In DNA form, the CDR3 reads TGTGCCAGCAGCTTAAGAACTGGGGGCTTGGATGAGCAGTACTTC. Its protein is CASSLRTGGLDEQYF.

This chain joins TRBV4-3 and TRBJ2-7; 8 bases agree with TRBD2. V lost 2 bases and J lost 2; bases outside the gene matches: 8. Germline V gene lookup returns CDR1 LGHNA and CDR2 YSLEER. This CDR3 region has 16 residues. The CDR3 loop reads CASSQLATGGPYEQYF. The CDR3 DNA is TGCGCCAGCAGCCAATTAGCGACGGGAGGGCCCTACGAGCAGTACTTC.

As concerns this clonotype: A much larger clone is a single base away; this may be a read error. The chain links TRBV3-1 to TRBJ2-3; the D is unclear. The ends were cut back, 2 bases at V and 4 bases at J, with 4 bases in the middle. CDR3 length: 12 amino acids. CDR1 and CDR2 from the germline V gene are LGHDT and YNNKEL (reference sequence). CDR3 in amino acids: CASSQYADTQYF. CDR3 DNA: TGTGCCAGCAGCCAATACGCAGATACGCAGTATTTT.

The CDR3 reads CASSPEDRGFTGELFF. The CDR3 DNA reads as TGCGCCAGCAGCCCTGAGGATCGGGGATTCACCGGGGAGCTGTTTTTT. The rearrangement uses TRBV4-3 and TRBJ2-2; tentatively, D is TRBD2 (5 bases). V dropped 4 bases and J dropped 4 bases, with 16 bases sitting between them. The germline CDR1 and CDR2 sequences are LGHNA and YSLEER. The CDR3 runs to 16 residues.

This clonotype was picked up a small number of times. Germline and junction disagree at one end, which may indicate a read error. The CDR3 DNA reads TGTGCCATCAGTGATACTGTTGGACAGGCCACAGGTACGCAGTATTTT. Protein product: CAISDTVGQATGTQYF. This chain joins TRBV10-3 and TRBJ2-3; 7 bases are a match to TRBD1. CDR1 ENHRY and CDR2 SYGVKD come from the germline V gene. This CDR3 has 16 amino acids.

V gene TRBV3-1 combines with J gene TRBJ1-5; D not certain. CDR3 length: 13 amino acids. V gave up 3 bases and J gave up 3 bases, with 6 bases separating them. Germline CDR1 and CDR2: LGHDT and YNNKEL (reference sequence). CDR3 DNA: TGTGCCAGCAGCCAGAAGCCCAATCAGCCCCAGCATTTT. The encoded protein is CASSQKPNQPQHF.

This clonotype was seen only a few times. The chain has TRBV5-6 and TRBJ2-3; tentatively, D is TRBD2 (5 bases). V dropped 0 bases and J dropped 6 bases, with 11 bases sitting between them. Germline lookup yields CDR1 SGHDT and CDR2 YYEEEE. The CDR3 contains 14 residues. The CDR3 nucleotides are TGTGCCAGCAGCTTGGTGGCTAGCTGGGATACGCAGTATTTT. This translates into CASSLVASWDTQYF.

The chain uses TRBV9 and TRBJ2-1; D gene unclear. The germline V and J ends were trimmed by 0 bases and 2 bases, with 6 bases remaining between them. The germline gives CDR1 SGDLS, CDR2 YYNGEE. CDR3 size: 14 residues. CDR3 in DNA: TGTGCCAGCAGCGTAGGACTGACCTACAATGAGCAGTTCTTC. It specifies CASSVGLTYNEQFF.

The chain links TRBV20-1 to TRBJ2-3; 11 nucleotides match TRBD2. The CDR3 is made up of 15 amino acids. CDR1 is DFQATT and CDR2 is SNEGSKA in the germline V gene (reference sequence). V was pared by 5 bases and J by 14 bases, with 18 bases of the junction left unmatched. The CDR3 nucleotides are TGCAGTGCTGTCACTAGCGGGAGAGCGCACAGATACGCGTATTTT. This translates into CSAVTSGRAHRYAYF.

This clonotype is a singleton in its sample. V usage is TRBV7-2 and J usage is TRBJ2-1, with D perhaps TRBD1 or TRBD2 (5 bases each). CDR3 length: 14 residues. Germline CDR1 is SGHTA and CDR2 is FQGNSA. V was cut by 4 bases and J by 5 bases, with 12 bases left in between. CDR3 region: CASSYGTVHNEQFF. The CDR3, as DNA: TGTGCCAGCAGCTACGGGACCGTGCACAATGAGCAGTTCTTC.

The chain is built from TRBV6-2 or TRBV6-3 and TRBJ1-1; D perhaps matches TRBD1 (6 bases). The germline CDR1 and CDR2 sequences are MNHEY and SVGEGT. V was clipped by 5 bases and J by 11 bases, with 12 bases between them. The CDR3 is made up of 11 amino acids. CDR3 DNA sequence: TGTGCCAGCAGTGCAGGGGCCTTTGCTTTCTTT. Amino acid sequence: CASSAGAFAFF.

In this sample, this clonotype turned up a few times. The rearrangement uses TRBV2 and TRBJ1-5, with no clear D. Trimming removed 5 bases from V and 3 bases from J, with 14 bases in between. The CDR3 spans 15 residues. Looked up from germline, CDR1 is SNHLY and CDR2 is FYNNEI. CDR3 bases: TGTGCCAGCAGTAATCTTTTACGGATCAATCAGCCCCAGCATTTT. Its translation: CASSNLLRINQPQHF.

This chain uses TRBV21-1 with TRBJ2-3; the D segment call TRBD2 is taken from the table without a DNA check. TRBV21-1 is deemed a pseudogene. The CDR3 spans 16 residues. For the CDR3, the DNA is TGTGCCAGCAAGGAGAGCGGGGGGACTAGCACAGATACGCAGTATTTT. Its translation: CASKESGGTSTDTQYF.

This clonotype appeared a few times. CDR3 in DNA: TGCAGTGCCAGGGGTTACATCACAGATACGCAGTATTTT. Protein sequence: CSARGYITDTQYF. The J gene is TRBJ2-3, the V gene TRBV20-1; the D gene is possibly TRBD1 (6 bases). The germline CDR1 and CDR2 sequences are DFQATT and SNEGSKA (reference sequence). Trimming shortened V by 6 bases and J by 2 bases, and 12 bases separated the two germline ends. The CDR3 length is 13 residues.

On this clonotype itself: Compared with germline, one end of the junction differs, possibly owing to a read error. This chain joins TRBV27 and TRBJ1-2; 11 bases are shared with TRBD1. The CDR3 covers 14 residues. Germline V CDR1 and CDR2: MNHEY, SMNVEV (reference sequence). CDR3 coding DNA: TGTGCCGGCAGTTTTGGGACAGGGGGTATTGGCTACACCTTC. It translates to CAGSFGTGGIGYTF.

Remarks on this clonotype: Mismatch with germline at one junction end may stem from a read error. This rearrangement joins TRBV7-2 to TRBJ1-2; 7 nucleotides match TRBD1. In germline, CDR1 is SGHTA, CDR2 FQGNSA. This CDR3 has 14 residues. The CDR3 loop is CAGRLTGQNYGYTF. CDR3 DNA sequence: TGTGCCGGCAGACTTACGGGACAGAACTATGGCTACACCTTC.

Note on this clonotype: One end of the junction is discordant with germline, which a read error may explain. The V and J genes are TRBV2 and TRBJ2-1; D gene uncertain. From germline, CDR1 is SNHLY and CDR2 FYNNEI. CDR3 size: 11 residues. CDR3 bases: TGTGCCAGCAGCGAATACAATGGGCAGTTCTTC. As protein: CASSEYNGQFF.

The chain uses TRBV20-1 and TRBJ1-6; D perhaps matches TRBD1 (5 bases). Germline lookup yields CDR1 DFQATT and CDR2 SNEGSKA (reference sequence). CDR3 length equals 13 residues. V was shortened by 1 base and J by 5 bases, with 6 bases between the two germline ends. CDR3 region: CSARVTDNSPLHF. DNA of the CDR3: TGCAGTGCTAGAGTGACAGATAATTCACCCCTCCACTTT.

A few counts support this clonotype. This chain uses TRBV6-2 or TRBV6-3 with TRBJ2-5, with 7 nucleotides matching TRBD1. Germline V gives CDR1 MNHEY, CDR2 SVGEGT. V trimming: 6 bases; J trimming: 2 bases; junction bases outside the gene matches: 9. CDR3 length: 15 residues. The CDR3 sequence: CASRDPRQGQETQYF. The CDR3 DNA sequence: TGTGCCAGCAGGGACCCCAGACAGGGACAAGAGACCCAGTACTTC.

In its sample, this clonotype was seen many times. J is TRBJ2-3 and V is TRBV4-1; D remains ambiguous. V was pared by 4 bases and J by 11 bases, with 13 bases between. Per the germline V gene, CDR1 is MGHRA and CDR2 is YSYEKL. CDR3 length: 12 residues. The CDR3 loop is CASSPLGGRQYF. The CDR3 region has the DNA TGCGCCAGCAGCCCGTTAGGCGGACGGCAGTATTTT.